Each of the 23 T cell receptor beta chains below was sequenced from the same sample in a study of Graves' ophthalmopathy and Graves' hyperthyroidism. The authors amplified TCR beta CDR3 regions, and they did so from RNA transcripts for repertoire sequencing. HTBI primers served in a first-round RT-PCR, which a second-round multiplex PCR followed. TCRdb reanalysed the multiplex PCR reads using MiXCR and keeps one entry per CDR3 protein. The sample has about 700,000 distinct CDR3 sequences, about 38% seen once. The sequencing sample was made of peripheral blood. These receptors came from an adult man with Graves' ophthalmopathy.

The chain couples TRBV24-1 to TRBJ1-5; D unclear. CDR1 and CDR2 (germline): KGHDR, SFDVKD. The length of the CDR3 is 12 residues. The V and J ends lost 4 bases and 12 bases respectively, with 12 bases between them. The DNA of the CDR3 is TGTGCCACCAGTGAAGGTGGACTCTTCCAGCATTTT. Protein product: CATSEGGLFQHF.

This clonotype was observed at least ten times. The gene calls are TRBV19 and TRBJ2-2; D unresolved. V was trimmed by 3 bases and J by 9 bases, leaving 5 bases between them. The CDR3 is 11 amino acids. The V gene's germline CDR1 is LNHDA and CDR2 SQIVND (reference sequence). CDR3 region: CASSIARELFF. Here the CDR3 DNA reads TGTGCCAGTAGTATTGCCAGGGAGCTGTTTTTT.

The chain links TRBV2 to TRBJ1-1; D is unclear. CDR3 size: 14 residues. V shed 6 bases and J shed 4 bases, with 15 bases lying between them. Germline V lookup: CDR1 SNHLY, CDR2 FYNNEI. The CDR3 loop is CASRVSGRSTEAFF. In DNA form, the CDR3 reads TGTGCCAGCAGAGTCTCGGGTCGTAGCACTGAAGCTTTCTTT. The full variable domain, rest sourced from reference TRBV2 and TRBJ1-1, is EPEVTQTPSHQVTQMGQEVILRCVPISNHLYFYWYRQILGQKVEFLVSFYNNEISEKSEIFDDQFSVERPDGSNFTLKIRSTKLEDSAMYFCASRVSGRSTEAFFGQGTRLTVV.

The sample holds a few counts of this clonotype. V is TRBV4-1 and J is TRBJ2-5; D not certain. The germline gives CDR1 MGHRA, CDR2 YSYEKL. This CDR3 spans 15 amino acids. The V and J ends lost 0 bases and 9 bases respectively, with 17 bases between them. The CDR3 protein is CASSQDFRLPGAQYF. DNA for the CDR3: TGCGCCAGCAGCCAAGATTTCAGGCTTCCTGGGGCCCAGTACTTC.

Ten or more counts support this clonotype. The chain joins TRBV9 to TRBJ1-5; D unresolved. Germline lookup yields CDR1 SGDLS and CDR2 YYNGEE. This CDR3 has 15 amino acids. The V end lost 4 bases, the J end lost 1 base, and 12 bases lay between the germline ends. In nucleotides, the CDR3 is TGTGCCAGCAGCCCGGGGAGGAGCAGCAATCAGCCCCAGCATTTT. Translating it yields CASSPGRSSNQPQHF.

The gene calls are TRBV25-1 and TRBJ1-1; weak D call: TRBD1 (6 bases). Germline V CDR1 and CDR2: MGHDK, SYGVNS. This CDR3 spans 14 amino acids. With 11 bases removed from V and 0 bases from J, the gap between germline ends came to 16 bases. The CDR3: CAWKSGGMNTEAFF. The CDR3 DNA is TGTGCCTGGAAATCTGGGGGCATGAACACTGAAGCTTTCTTT. The complete variable domain, with remaining parts taken from reference TRBV25-1 and TRBJ1-1, reads EADIYQTPRYLVIGTGKKITLECSQTMGHDKMYWYQQDPGMELHLIHYSYGVNSTEKGDLSSESTVSRIRTEHFPLTLESARPSHTSQYLCAWKSGGMNTEAFFGQGTRLTVV.

The V gene is TRBV20-1, the J gene TRBJ2-5; 7 bases map to TRBD1. From germline, CDR1 is DFQATT and CDR2 SNEGSKA (reference sequence). Losses at the gene ends were 5 bases for V and 3 bases for J; bases not matched to a gene: 9. CDR3 size: 14 residues. In nucleotides, the CDR3 is TGCAGTGCTCGAGTGGGGACAGAGGAAGAGACCCAGTACTTC. Encoded protein: CSARVGTEEETQYF.

The chain joins TRBV10-3 to TRBJ2-7; D perhaps matches TRBD1 (6 bases). V lost 10 bases and J lost 2, with 18 bases in between. The CDR3 consists of 14 residues. In germline, CDR1 is ENHRY, CDR2 SYGVKD. The CDR3 region is CASRATGAAYEQYF. CDR3 coding DNA: TGTGCCAGCAGGGCGACAGGAGCAGCCTACGAGCAGTACTTC.

A remark on this clonotype: A junction end diverges from the germline sequence, so it may reflect a read error. V gene TRBV20-1 combines with J gene TRBJ1-4; D ambiguous. The germline V gene has CDR1 DFQATT and CDR2 SNEGSKA (reference sequence). CDR3 length equals 14 residues. CDR3 in DNA: TGCAGTGCTACCGGGCAAACAACTAATGAAAAACCGTTTTTT. Protein product: CSATGQTTNEKPFF.

This clonotype was found many times. The chain is built from TRBV10-3 and TRBJ1-6; tentatively, D is TRBD1 (6 bases). Germline CDR1 ENHRY, CDR2 SYGVKD. Between the trimmed V and J ends, which lost 10 bases and 4 bases, there was a span of 14 bases. This CDR3 spans 14 amino acids. The CDR3 nucleotides read TGTGCCAGCAACCGGGACATTTATAATTCACCCCTCCACTTT. Translating gives CASNRDIYNSPLHF.

This clonotype was counted between two and nine times. The gene calls are TRBV20-1 and TRBJ2-7; TRBD2 matches at 7 bases. The length of the CDR3 is 18 residues. Trimming removed 3 bases from V and 0 bases from J; junction bases left unmatched: 17. The germline CDR1 and CDR2 sequences are DFQATT and SNEGSKA (reference sequence). CDR3 residues: CSARTQGGLAVSSYEQYF. CDR3 sequence (DNA): TGCAGTGCTAGGACTCAGGGAGGGCTAGCGGTATCCTCCTACGAGCAGTACTTC.

About this clonotype: A read error may explain this, as a much larger clone is one base away. The chain has TRBV11-3 and TRBJ2-5, with 9 bases aligning to TRBD2. The CDR3 totals 16 residues. V dropped 7 bases and J dropped 6; count of bases not matched to a gene: 15. CDR1 is SGHNT, CDR2 YENEEA, per germline. CDR3 residues: CASTRQSREGQQTQYF. Written as DNA, the CDR3 is TGTGCCAGCACCAGGCAATCGCGGGAGGGCCAGCAGACCCAGTACTTC. Based on the CDR3 plus reference TRBV11-3 and TRBJ2-5, the full variable domain is EAGVVQSPRYKIIEKKQPVAFWCNPISGHNTLYWYLQNLGQGPELLIRYENEEAVDDSQLPKDRFSAERLKGVDSTLKIQPAELGDSAVYLCASTRQSREGQQTQYFGPGTRLLVL.

This clonotype appeared many times. The chain uses TRBV2 and TRBJ2-7; TRBD1 matches at 7 bases. CDR1 is SNHLY, CDR2 FYNNEI, per germline. V trimming: 6 bases; J trimming: 5 bases; junction bases outside the gene matches: 13. The CDR3 totals 15 residues. CDR3 bases: TGTGCCAGCAGACCCTTCGACAGGGTACAAGACGAGCAGTACTTC. Protein sequence: CASRPFDRVQDEQYF.

This clonotype has ten or more counts. This chain uses TRBV2 with TRBJ1-1, with 8 bases that match TRBD1. The germline CDR1 and CDR2 sequences are SNHLY and FYNNEI. V lost 4 bases and J lost 7; bases outside the gene matches: 2. The CDR3 has 12 residues. Here the CDR3 DNA reads TGTGCCAGCAGTGTAGACAGGGGTGAAGCTTTCTTT. This codes for CASSVDRGEAFF.

In this sample, this clonotype turned up many times. The chain is built from TRBV19 and TRBJ2-2, with 10 nucleotides matching TRBD2. This CDR3 region has 17 residues. Germline lookup yields CDR1 LNHDA and CDR2 SQIVND (reference sequence). The V segment lost 6 bases and the J segment 1 base; nucleotides outside the gene matches: 8. The CDR3 nucleotides are TGTGCCAGTAGCCCCCAGGGACTAGCGCAGAACACCGGGGAGCTGTTTTTT. Encoded protein: CASSPQGLAQNTGELFF.

This clonotype was observed at least ten times. The chain uses TRBV7-9 and TRBJ2-5; perhaps TRBD2 as D (5 bases). Germline values: CDR1 SEHNR, CDR2 FQNEAQ (reference sequence). The CDR3 is 13 residues long. Trimming stripped 3 bases from V and 7 bases from J, with 12 bases between. Here the CDR3 reads CASSFGSAGTQYF. The CDR3, as DNA: TGTGCCAGCAGCTTTGGTAGCGCGGGGACCCAGTACTTC.

This clonotype has at least ten counts. The J gene is TRBJ2-7, the V gene TRBV4-1, with 8 nucleotides matching TRBD1. The CDR3 has 14 residues. Trimming took 8 bases from V and 4 from J; bases not matched to a gene: 10. CDR1 and CDR2 (germline): MGHRA, YSYEKL. As DNA, the CDR3 is TGCGCCAGCTCCACGGCAGGGGGCGGTTACGAGCAGTACTTC. Translated: CASSTAGGGYEQYF.

The chain links TRBV19 to TRBJ2-2; the D gene is possibly TRBD1 (5 bases). The CDR3 runs 15 residues. The V end was cut by 6 bases, the J end by 8 bases, with 19 bases between. Germline assignment: CDR1 LNHDA and CDR2 SQIVND (reference sequence). The CDR3 protein is CASRSVSRVGGELFF. The DNA of the CDR3 is TGTGCCAGTAGGAGTGTATCCAGGGTGGGTGGGGAGCTGTTTTTT.

A word on this clonotype: This may be a read error: a much more frequent sequence differs by one nucleotide. The chain is built from TRBV2 and TRBJ1-4, with 7 positions matching TRBD1. Looked up from germline, CDR1 is SNHLY and CDR2 is FYNNEI. CDR3 size: 14 residues. Trimming removed 6 bases from V and 7 bases from J; junction bases left unmatched: 8. The CDR3 DNA reads as TGTGCCAGCAGCCAGACAGGGCGCGGTGAAAAACTGTTTTTT. It encodes CASSQTGRGEKLFF.

The DNA for the CDR3 is TGCAGCGTTGACTCAAAGGGGGAAAACCGGGGGTTAGGGAGCTACGAGCAGTACTTC. This codes for CSVDSKGENRGLGSYEQYF. The V call is TRBV29-1, the J call TRBJ2-7, with D perhaps TRBD1 or TRBD2 (6 bases each). The germline V and J ends were trimmed by 3 bases and 3 bases, with 30 bases remaining between them. CDR1 is SQVTM and CDR2 is ANQGSEA in the germline V gene. The CDR3 loop spans 19 amino acids.

This clonotype was found a few times. The V gene is TRBV11-2, the J gene TRBJ1-1; D possibly corresponds to TRBD1 (6 bases). The CDR3 has 15 amino acids. With 3 bases removed from V and 0 bases from J, the gap between germline ends came to 11 bases. The V gene's germline CDR1 is SGHAT and CDR2 FQNNGV. CDR3 residues: CASSFLQGMNTEAFF. The CDR3 coding sequence is TGTGCCAGCAGCTTCCTACAGGGCATGAACACTGAAGCTTTCTTT. Looking up the rest from reference TRBV11-2 and TRBJ1-1 gives the full variable domain: EAGVAQSPRYKIIEKRQSVAFWCNPISGHATLYWYQQILGQGPKLLIQFQNNGVVDDSQLPKDRFSAERLKGVDSTLKIQPAKLEDSAVYLCASSFLQGMNTEAFFGQGTRLTVV.

This clonotype has a count of ten or more. The V call is TRBV6-5, the J call TRBJ2-5; either TRBD1 or TRBD2 may fit D (5 bases each). Germline V lookup: CDR1 MNHEY, CDR2 SVGAGI. This CDR3 comprises 14 residues. V was cut by 7 bases and J by 7 bases, with 19 bases left in between. The CDR3 bases are TGTGCCAGCACCGTATCGGGACCGTCTGGGACCCAGTACTTC. This gives the protein CASTVSGPSGTQYF.

This clonotype was detected ten times or more. The rearrangement uses TRBV10-3 and TRBJ2-5, with D unresolved. Germline CDR1 reads ENHRY; CDR2 reads SYGVKD. The CDR3 contains 12 residues. Trimming shortened V by 7 bases and J by 0 bases, and 6 bases separated the two germline ends. The CDR3, as DNA: TGTGCCATCAAAGGCAACCAAGAGACCCAGTACTTC. This encodes CAIKGNQETQYF.